Below, 26 T cell receptor beta chains from the same sample are listed, as sequenced in a study of T cell repertoires in cytomegalovirus infection. TCRdb ran MiXCR on the reads and lists one entry per CDR3 protein. The repertoire holds some 400,000 distinct CDR3 sequences, with 25% to 40% as singletons. The specimen sequenced was PBMCs. Receptors originate from a human donor in good health (CMV status not recorded). Some clones in this sample may be carry-over from other donors' samples.

This clonotype has only a few counts. V is TRBV25-1 and J is TRBJ2-2, with 8 bases that match TRBD1. The CDR3 covers 17 residues. Germline V gene lookup returns CDR1 MGHDK and CDR2 SYGVNS. V lost 7 bases to trimming and J lost 4 bases; unmatched junction nucleotides: 14. CDR3 protein: CASTPGPTGAGTGELFF. The CDR3 bases are TGTGCCAGCACCCCAGGCCCGACAGGGGCGGGCACCGGGGAGCTGTTTTTT.

The chain is built from TRBV10-2 and TRBJ2-3; no definite D call. The germline V gene has CDR1 WSHSY and CDR2 SAAADI. There are 15 residues in the CDR3. Between the trimmed V and J ends, which lost 3 bases and 0 bases, there was a span of 10 bases. The CDR3 region is CASSDALASTDTQYF. As DNA, the CDR3 is TGCGCCAGCAGTGACGCACTGGCGAGCACAGATACGCAGTATTTT.

There are a few counts of this clonotype. The rearrangement joins TRBV6-6 to TRBJ2-2; either TRBD1 or TRBD2 may supply D (5 bases each). V gave up 10 bases and J gave up 5 bases, with 14 bases separating them. CDR1 and CDR2 (germline): MNHNY, SVGAGI (reference sequence). The CDR3 runs to 13 residues. The CDR3 DNA is TGTGCCACCCCAGGGACGGAGACCGGGGAGCTGTTTTTT. Translating it yields CATPGTETGELFF.

This clonotype occurred a few times. The gene calls are TRBV4-1 and TRBJ1-1, with TRBD1 as a possible D gene (6 bases). Looked up from germline, CDR1 is MGHRA and CDR2 is YSYEKL. This CDR3 is built from 18 residues. The V and J ends lost 0 bases and 5 bases respectively, with 22 bases between them. The DNA for the CDR3 is TGCGCCAGCAGCCAAGATCCTATTGACTTGGGGGGGCGGACTGAAGCTTTCTTT. This gives the protein CASSQDPIDLGGRTEAFF.

The rearrangement uses TRBV28 and TRBJ1-4; a possible D gene is TRBD1 (6 bases). CDR1 is MDHEN and CDR2 is SYDVKM in the germline V gene. CDR3 size: 16 residues. The germline V and J ends were trimmed by 7 bases and 6 bases, with 21 bases remaining between them. The DNA of the CDR3 is TGTGCCAGCATGAGTCAGATTGGGGGGGGCGATGAAAAACTGTTTTTT. It specifies CASMSQIGGGDEKLFF.

Details on this clonotype: The junction and the germline gene differ at one end; a read error may be behind it. This sequence joins TRBV5-1 and TRBJ2-5, with D hard to call. The CDR3 loop spans 13 amino acids. CDR1 and CDR2 (germline): SGHRS, YFSETQ. CDR3 coding DNA: TGCGCCATCAACTTCAAGCCTCAAGACACCCAGTACTTC. Translation: CAINFKPQDTQYF.

CDR3: CASSPGARGAGELFF. The DNA of the CDR3 is TGCGCCAGCAGCCCAGGGGCCAGGGGGGCCGGGGAGCTGTTTTTT. V is TRBV10-1 and J is TRBJ2-2, with a tentative D call TRBD1 (7 bases). V lost 6 bases, J lost 6 bases, and 17 bases lay in between. CDR3 length: 15 residues. CDR1 and CDR2 (germline): WNHNN, SYGVQD (reference sequence).

The J gene is TRBJ1-1, the V gene TRBV6-6, with D possibly being TRBD1 (5 bases). The CDR3 covers 15 residues. The V end lost 0 bases, the J end lost 3 bases, and 11 bases lay between the germline ends. Per germline, CDR1 MNHNY and CDR2 SVGAGI (reference sequence). CDR3 sequence reads: CASSYSNMGDTEAFF. For the CDR3, the DNA is TGTGCCAGCAGTTACTCGAATATGGGGGACACTGAAGCTTTCTTT.

V and J are TRBV4-1 and TRBJ2-1; weak D call: TRBD2 (5 bases). Germline V gene data show CDR1 as MGHRA and CDR2 as YSYEKL. Trimming took off 0 bases at V and 1 base at J, with 13 bases between the two ends. The CDR3 is made up of 17 amino acids. The CDR3 here is CASSQDIGSGSYNEQFF. CDR3 DNA sequence: TGCGCCAGCAGCCAAGATATCGGTTCGGGGTCCTACAATGAGCAGTTCTTC.

On this clonotype: Since no conserved phenylalanine or tryptophan closes the CDR3, a read error is the likely cause. The chain has TRBV18 and TRBJ2-1; D is ambiguous. V lost 2 bases and J lost 4, with 6 bases in between. The CDR3 consists of 13 residues. The germline V gene encodes CDR1 KGHSH and CDR2 LQKENI. This chain's CDR3 is CASSPNEYNEQFL. As DNA, the CDR3 is TGTGCCAGCTCACCAAATGAGTACAATGAGCAGTTCTTA.

V gene TRBV11-2 combines with J gene TRBJ2-7, with TRBD1 as a possible D gene (6 bases). The CDR3 consists of 15 residues. V shed 5 bases and J shed 0 bases, with 14 bases lying between them. Germline V gene sequence: CDR1 SGHAT, CDR2 FQNNGV. This CDR3 is CASSRGRTVSYEQYF. The CDR3 nucleotides read TGTGCCAGCAGCCGAGGGCGGACAGTCTCCTACGAGCAGTACTTC. The entire variable domain, with the rest obtained from reference TRBV11-2 and TRBJ2-7, is as follows: EAGVAQSPRYKIIEKRQSVAFWCNPISGHATLYWYQQILGQGPKLLIQFQNNGVVDDSQLPKDRFSAERLKGVDSTLKIQPAKLEDSAVYLCASSRGRTVSYEQYFGPGTRLTVT.

This clonotype occurred many times. Written as DNA, the CDR3 is TGTGCCAGCAGCTTCCGAGGGGATAGTGATACGCAGTATTTT. Its translation is CASSFRGDSDTQYF. The V and J genes are TRBV7-9 and TRBJ2-3, with D perhaps TRBD1 or TRBD2 (5 bases each). CDR3 length equals 14 residues. Between the trimmed V and J ends, which lost 3 bases and 6 bases, there was a span of 13 bases. Germline CDR1 and CDR2: SEHNR and FQNEAQ (reference sequence).

Only a few counts were recorded for this clonotype. The V gene is TRBV10-3, the J gene TRBJ2-5; D might be TRBD2 (6 bases). The CDR3 runs 14 residues. Trimming shortened V by 6 bases and J by 10 bases, and 21 bases separated the two germline ends. Germline V gives CDR1 ENHRY, CDR2 SYGVKD. Written as DNA, the CDR3 is TGTGCCATCAGCTACACTAGCCCAGGTGGGGGCCAGTACTTC. Its protein is CAISYTSPGGGQYF.

V usage is TRBV20-1 and J usage is TRBJ2-1; 12 bases match TRBD2. The germline V gene encodes CDR1 DFQATT and CDR2 SNEGSKA (reference sequence). The CDR3 contains 18 residues. The J segment lost 8 bases and the V segment lost 1 base, leaving 15 bases of the junction unmatched. CDR3 residues: CSARALALAGGSRHEQFF. The CDR3 bases are TGCAGTGCTAGAGCCCTCGCACTAGCGGGGGGCTCCCGGCATGAGCAGTTCTTC.

This clonotype has more than one count but fewer than ten. The genes are TRBV7-6 and TRBJ1-1; 7 bases match TRBD1. The V and J ends lost 0 bases and 5 bases, in that order; junction bases with no gene match: 9. This CDR3 has 16 residues. Looked up from germline, CDR1 is SGHVS and CDR2 is FNYEAQ. The CDR3 DNA is TGTGCCAGCAGCTTAGCGCCCAGGGGGGGGAGAACTGAAGCTTTCTTT. Its protein product is CASSLAPRGGRTEAFF.

This clonotype has only a few counts. This chain's CDR3 is CASSLVGASYNEQFF. Written as DNA, the CDR3 is TGTGCCAGCAGCTTGGTTGGGGCTTCCTACAATGAGCAGTTCTTC. This rearrangement joins TRBV5-4 to TRBJ2-1; maybe TRBD1 (5 bases). CDR3 length equals 15 residues. Trimming shortened V by 0 bases and J by 1 base, and 8 bases separated the two germline ends. Germline V CDR1 and CDR2: SGHNT, YYREEE (reference sequence). Together with reference TRBV5-4 and TRBJ2-1, the CDR3 gives the full variable domain: ETGVTQSPTHLIKTRGQQVTLRCSSQSGHNTVSWYQQALGQGPQFIFQYYREEENGRGNFPPRFSGLQFPNYSSELNVNALELDDSALYLCASSLVGASYNEQFFGPGTRLTVL.

The rearrangement links TRBV12-3 or TRBV12-4 to TRBJ2-7, with 8 bases fitting TRBD2. Trimming cost V 0 bases and J 4 bases; bases outside gene matches: 8. CDR3 size: 16 residues. The CDR3 DNA sequence: TGTGCCAGCAGTTTAGCGCTGTCCGGGGGGGTTTACGAGCAGTACTTC. It translates to CASSLALSGGVYEQYF.

This clonotype was seen more than once but under ten times. The chain employs TRBV19 and TRBJ2-2; TRBD2 agrees at 9 bases. This CDR3 is built from 15 residues. The V gene's germline CDR1 is LNHDA and CDR2 SQIVND (reference sequence). J gave up 6 bases and V 3 bases, and 5 bases lay outside the gene matches. CDR3 DNA: TGTGCCAGTAGTATTGTAGCGGGGGCCTCCGGGGAGCTGTTTTTT. Protein sequence: CASSIVAGASGELFF.

This clonotype was observed a few times. This chain links TRBV7-6 with TRBJ1-6; D is undetermined. V lost 3 bases, J lost 5 bases, and 11 bases lay in between. The CDR3 runs to 15 residues. CDR1 is SGHVS, CDR2 FNYEAQ, per germline. The CDR3 DNA reads TGTGCCAGCAGCTTCGGTCCAGCCGATAATTCACCCCTCCACTTT. Translated: CASSFGPADNSPLHF.

This clonotype was counted many times. V is TRBV7-8 and J is TRBJ2-7, with TRBD1 matching 7 bases. Germline lookup yields CDR1 SGHVS and CDR2 FQNEAQ. Unmatched junction bases numbered 9, after V lost 2 bases and J lost 2 bases. This CDR3 is built from 16 residues. The DNA of the CDR3 is TGTGCCAGCAGCTTACTACCTGGGCAGGGGGCCTACGAGCAGTACTTC. The encoded protein is CASSLLPGQGAYEQYF. Full variable domain (missing parts from reference TRBV7-8 and TRBJ2-7): GAGVSQSPRYKVAKRGQDVALRCDPISGHVSLFWYQQALGQGPEFLTYFQNEAQLDKSGLPSDRFFAERPEGSVSTLKIQRTQQEDSAVYLCASSLLPGQGAYEQYFGPGTRLTVT.

This clonotype occurred a few times. The rearrangement links TRBV20-1 to TRBJ2-5, with unresolved D. This CDR3 is built from 17 residues. The germline V gene has CDR1 DFQATT and CDR2 SNEGSKA (reference sequence). The germline V and J ends were trimmed by 0 bases and 2 bases, with 19 bases remaining between them. In nucleotides, the CDR3 is TGCAGTGCTAGAGATCCAGACCGGGTGCTGATACAAGAGACCCAGTACTTC. Translated, it gives CSARDPDRVLIQETQYF.

The chain links TRBV29-1 to TRBJ1-1, with D uncertain. Germline V CDR1 and CDR2: SQVTM, ANQGSEA. The CDR3 runs to 14 residues. V was shortened by 2 bases and J by 1 base, with 11 bases between the two germline ends. The CDR3 DNA is TGCAGCGTTGAAAGGCCTCCGGGGAACACTGAAGCTTTCTTT. Its translation is CSVERPPGNTEAFF.

As for this clonotype: A junction end diverges from the germline sequence, so it may reflect a read error. V is TRBV4-1 and J is TRBJ2-1; TRBD1 or TRBD2 may be the D gene (5 bases each). The CDR3 spans 18 residues. CDR1 is MGHRA and CDR2 is YSYEKL in the germline V gene. CDR3 sequence: CASSQTSSLQGSYNAQFF. Here the CDR3 DNA reads TGCGCCAGCAGCCAAACCTCTAGCCTCCAGGGCTCCTACAATGCGCAGTTCTTC.

This clonotype was found once. The gene calls are TRBV10-2 and TRBJ2-3; 11 positions match TRBD2. Germline CDR1 WSHSY, CDR2 SAAADI. J gave up 4 bases and V 7 bases, and 10 bases lay outside the gene matches. The CDR3 consists of 16 residues. The chain's CDR3 is CASIFETSGVADTQYF. DNA for the CDR3: TGCGCCAGCATTTTCGAGACTAGCGGGGTCGCAGATACGCAGTATTTT.

The V and J genes are TRBV4-2 and TRBJ2-2; 7 bases are a match to TRBD2. CDR1 is LGHNA and CDR2 is YNFKEQ in the germline V gene. The CDR3 has 16 amino acids. The junction had 11 bases not matched to a gene; V was cut back by 4 bases and J by 6 bases. The CDR3 region is CASSPRTRFPSGELFF. The CDR3 region has the DNA TGTGCCAGCAGCCCCCGGACTAGATTCCCTTCCGGGGAGCTGTTTTTT.

This clonotype was seen more than once but under ten times. This chain uses TRBV6-6 with TRBJ2-1; no definite D call. The CDR3 sequence is 14 residues long. Trimming pared 2 bases from V and 2 bases from J, leaving 7 bases between. CDR1 and CDR2 from the germline V gene are MNHNY and SVGAGI (reference sequence). The CDR3 reads CASSYGVPYNEQFF. In DNA form, the CDR3 reads TGTGCCAGCAGTTACGGGGTTCCCTACAATGAGCAGTTCTTC.